Listed below are T cell receptor beta chains from one sample, sequenced in a study of OX40 agonist ivuxolimab in advanced cancers. The assay was immunoSEQ multiplex PCR, and TCRdb's table has in-frame clones only and misses some. This sample carries about 140,000 clones, 85% to 95% of them seen once, and the ten largest clones take 0.9% to 1.2%. This specimen consisted of CD4+ or CD8+ T cells sorted from blood, obtained in a trial of the OX40 agonist ivuxolimab. All receptors come from an adult with an advanced solid tumor such as melanoma, head and neck, liver or kidney cancer. Both conserved end residues are part of each CDR3. The D gene is left open where the match is weak. Clone size is given for some rows only: seen once, a few or many times, or a class if the clone is expanded.

TRBJ1-4 | NA | NA | TRBV14 | TGTGCCAGCAGCCGGAATGGACGGGGGGTAGCAAAACTGTTTTTT | CASSRNGRGVAKLFF
TRBJ1-5 | TRBD1 | NA | TRBV7-2 | TGTGCCAGCGGACCCGGGACAGGGCCCTATCAGCCCCAGCATTTT | CASGPGTGPYQPQHF
TRBJ1-5 | NA | once | TRBV19 | TGTGCCACGCGGTGGCGCAATCAGCCCCAGCATTTT | CATRWRNQPQHF
TRBJ2-1 | NA | NA | TRBV7-3 | TGTGCCAGCAGCTTACCTGGGGCTTTCTACAATGAGCAGTTCTTC | CASSLPGAFYNEQFF
TRBJ1-2 | NA | NA | TRBV13 | TGTGCCAGCAGCAGACGGGACGGCGAAAACTATGGCTACACCTTC | CASSRRDGENYGYTF
TRBJ1-5 | NA | NA | TRBV29-1 | TGCAGCGTTGAAGTAGGTCAGGGTGGGCAGCCCCAGCATTTT | CSVEVGQGGQPQHF
TRBJ1-1 | NA | NA | TRBV21-1 | TGTGCCAGCAGCAGGGGACAGGGGGCTGTGGACACTGAAGCTTTCTTT | CASSRGQGAVDTEAFF
TRBJ2-3 | TRBD1 | NA | TRBV7-2 | TGTGCCAGCAGACCGCCGGGACAGGGTTGGGCAGATACGCAGTATTTT | CASRPPGQGWADTQYF
TRBJ1-4 | NA | NA | TRBV7-8 | TGTGCCAGCAGCTTAGGGGAGGTCTCCGCTGAAAAACTGTTTTTT | CASSLGEVSAEKLFF
TRBJ2-7 | NA | once | TRBV7-9 | TGTGCCAGCAGCTTAGCGGGGGCGAGCTCCTACGAGCAGTACTTC | CASSLAGASSYEQYF